The T cell receptor (beta chain) under discussion was sequenced for a study of blood T cell repertoires in COVID-19 (dated by TCRdb to 2020 to 2021). Broadly, across the study: Samples from collaborators originated in the United States, Italy and Spain and spanned both the acute and convalescent phases of COVID-19. The prospective study material was composed of cDNA or gDNA derived from T cells, B-cell-depleted T cells, or PBMCs. Subjects who had been exposed to COVID-19, were actively infected with it, or had recovered from it provided the deeply sampled blood TCRbeta repertoires that made up the dataset. The repertoires were released in a freely available public database meant as a resource for research on the immune response to SARS-CoV-2. The samples were drawn from two sources: the first 160 participants of the ongoing ImmuneRACE study, and 950 to 1,500 subjects contributed by 6 global collaborators. Sample metadata almost always included a de-identified subject ID, COVID-19 status, age in years and sex. Where available, HLA class I and class II types were taken from metadata supplied by the sample provider and were not determined by assay-based typing.

This clone was seen once. It has no known antigen specificity. No much larger clone is present one base from it, and per-base qualities are unavailable. Here is what the overall study found, with its caveats: The amount of clinical and demographic metadata varied by source and participant and was provided uncurated.

TCRbeta CDR3 regions were amplified from genomic DNA using the immunoSEQ Assay, a bias-controlled multiplex PCR. On the study's bioinformatics: The number of nucleated cells in each sample was estimated from the amplification of reference gene primers within the assay. Sequence reads were collapsed and filtered to measure the absolute abundance of every unique TCRbeta CDR3 rearrangement. For each sample, productive Simpson clonality was calculated as the square root of Simpson's diversity index over productive rearrangements. Held by TCRdb, this immuneACCESS table contains in-frame sequences only and omits some clones. Under half of the omission traces to an unresolved V gene where checked; the cause of the rest is unknown. That table gives V, J and clone size, and the DNA gave D and trimming. Here the sample has about 160,000 clones; 86% occur a single time. The ten biggest clones cover roughly 4.1% of the sample.

Sequences MNHEY (CDR1) and SVGEGT (CDR2) are obtained from the germline V gene. There are 15 amino acids in the CDR3, from cysteine to phenylalanine inclusive. Here the CDR3 DNA is all that survives: 45 bases in frame from base 1. The germline ends are 16 bases apart after V is trimmed by 0 bases and J by 8 bases. Each collaborating institution followed its own protocols to collect whole blood in K2EDTA tubes. Collaborator samples were shipped for TCRbeta analysis as frozen whole blood, isolated PBMCs, or DNA extracted from either sample type. The chain is encoded by TRBV6-2 or TRBV6-3 joined to TRBJ1-2; the D gene is perhaps TRBD1, from 5 matching bases. The TCR was taken from a woman in her 70s with acute or convalescent COVID-19. Sequencing was carried out using peripheral blood. The nucleotides read TGTGCCAGCAGTTACTCGGCGGGGGGAACTTACGGCTACACCTTC. This codes for CASSYSAGGTYGYTF.